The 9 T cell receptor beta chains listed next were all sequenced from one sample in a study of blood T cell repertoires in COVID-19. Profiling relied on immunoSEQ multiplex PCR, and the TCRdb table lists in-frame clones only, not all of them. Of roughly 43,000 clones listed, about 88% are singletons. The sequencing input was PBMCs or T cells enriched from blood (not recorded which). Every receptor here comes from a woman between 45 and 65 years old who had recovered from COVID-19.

The CDR3 nucleotides read TGTGCCAGCTCACCATTTACGGGCCAGGGTGGCGAAAAACTGTTTTTT. Protein sequence: CASSPFTGQGGEKLFF. The chain joins TRBV18 to TRBJ1-4; D is possibly TRBD1 (5 bases). Germline V gene lookup returns CDR1 KGHSH and CDR2 LQKENI. Trimming pared 2 bases from V and 8 bases from J, leaving 18 bases between. This CDR3 comprises 16 residues.

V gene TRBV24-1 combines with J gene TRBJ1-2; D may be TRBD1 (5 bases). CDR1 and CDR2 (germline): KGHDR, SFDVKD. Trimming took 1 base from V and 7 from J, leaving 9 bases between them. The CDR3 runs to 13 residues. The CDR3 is CATSDFGHFGYTF. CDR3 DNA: TGTGCCACCAGTGATTTCGGACATTTTGGCTACACCTTC.

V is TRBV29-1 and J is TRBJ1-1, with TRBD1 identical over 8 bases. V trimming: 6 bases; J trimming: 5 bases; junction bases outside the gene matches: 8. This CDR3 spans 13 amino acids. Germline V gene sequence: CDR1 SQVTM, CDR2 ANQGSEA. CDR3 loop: CSVDLTGGTEAFF. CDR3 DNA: TGCAGCGTAGACCTAACAGGGGGGACTGAAGCTTTCTTT. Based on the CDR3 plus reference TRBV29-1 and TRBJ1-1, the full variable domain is SAVISQKPSRDICQRGTSLTIQCQVDSQVTMMFWYRQQPGQSLTLIATANQGSEATYESGFVIDKFPISRPNLTFSTLTVSNMSPEDSSIYLCSVDLTGGTEAFFGQGTRLTVV.

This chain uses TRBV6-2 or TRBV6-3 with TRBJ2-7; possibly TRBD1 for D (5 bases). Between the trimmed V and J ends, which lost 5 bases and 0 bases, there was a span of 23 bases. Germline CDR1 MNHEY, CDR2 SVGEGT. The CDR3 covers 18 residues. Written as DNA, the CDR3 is TGTGCCAGCAGTCATCCCATCTATTTTCGACAGACCTCCTACGAGCAGTACTTC. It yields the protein CASSHPIYFRQTSYEQYF.

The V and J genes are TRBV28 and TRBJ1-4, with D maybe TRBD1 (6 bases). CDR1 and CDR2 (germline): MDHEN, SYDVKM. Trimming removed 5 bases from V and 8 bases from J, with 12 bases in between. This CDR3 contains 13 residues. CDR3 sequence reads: CASSPTGREKLFF. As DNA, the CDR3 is TGTGCCAGCAGTCCCACAGGGCGAGAAAAACTGTTTTTT.

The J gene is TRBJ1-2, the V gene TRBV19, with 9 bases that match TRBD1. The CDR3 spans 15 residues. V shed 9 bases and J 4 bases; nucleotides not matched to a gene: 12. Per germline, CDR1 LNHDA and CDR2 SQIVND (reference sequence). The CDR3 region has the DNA TGTGCCAGCGCTCCATCGGGACAGGGTACCTATGGCTACACCTTC. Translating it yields CASAPSGQGTYGYTF.

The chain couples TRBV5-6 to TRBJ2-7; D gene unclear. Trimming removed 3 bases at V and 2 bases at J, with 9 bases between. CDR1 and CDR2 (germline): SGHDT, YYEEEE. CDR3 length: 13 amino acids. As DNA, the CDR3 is TGTGCCAGCAGCTCACGTGCTACCTACGAGCAGTACTTC. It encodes CASSSRATYEQYF.

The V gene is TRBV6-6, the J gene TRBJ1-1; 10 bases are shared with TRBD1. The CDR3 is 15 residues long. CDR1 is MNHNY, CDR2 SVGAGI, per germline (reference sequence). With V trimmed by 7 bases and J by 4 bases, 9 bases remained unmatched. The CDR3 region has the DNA TGTGCCAGCATGATCCGGGACAGGGGTCTCACTGAAGCTTTCTTT. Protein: CASMIRDRGLTEAFF.

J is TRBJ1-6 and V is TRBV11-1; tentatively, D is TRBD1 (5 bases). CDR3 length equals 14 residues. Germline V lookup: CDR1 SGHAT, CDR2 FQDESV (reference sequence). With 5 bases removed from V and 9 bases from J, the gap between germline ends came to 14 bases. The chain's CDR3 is CASSGARSTSPLHF. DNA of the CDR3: TGTGCCAGCAGCGGGGCAAGGTCTACTTCACCCCTCCACTTT. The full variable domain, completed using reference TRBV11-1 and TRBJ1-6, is EAEVAQSPRYKITEKSQAVAFWCDPISGHATLYWYRQILGQGPELLVQFQDESVVDDSQLPKDRFSAERLKGVDSTLKIQPAELGDSAMYLCASSGARSTSPLHFGNGTRLTVT.